This T cell receptor beta chain appears in the sequencing data of a study of beta chain features in type 1 diabetes. The CDR3 spans 13 residues. The V and J ends lost 6 bases and 4 bases respectively, with 12 bases between them. CDR1 and CDR2 from the germline V gene are MDHEN and SYDVKM. Study conclusions and caveats: PCR might pick shorter templates more often, in the same way for patients and controls.

Expressed TCRB transcripts were sequenced because the entire RNA isolate underwent reverse transcription. The repertoire was sequenced with immunoSEQ multiplex PCR; TCRdb's copy has only in-frame clones and lacks some. The table records 220,000 or so clones, about 70% of them present only once. This clone occurred a few times. The antigen is undetermined. The source material was naive CD4+ T cells from blood. The receptor was derived from a man between 25 and 39 years old in good health. V is TRBV28 and J is TRBJ2-5; D may match TRBD1 or TRBD2 (5 bases each). For the CDR3, the DNA is TGTGCCAGCAGCCTCGGGACGACAGAGACCCAGTACTTC. Its translation: CASSLGTTETQYF.